These 32 T cell receptor beta chains came from one sample sequenced in a study of blood T cell repertoires in COVID-19. TCRdb keeps only in-frame clones here, not all; method: immunoSEQ multiplex PCR. The sample has approximately 250,000 clones; more than 85% are singletons. Sequenced sample: PBMCs or T cells enriched from blood (not recorded which). The receptor source for this set is a man aged 40-55 years who had been exposed to COVID-19.

This clone came up once. CDR3 protein: CASSWPRARYTEAFF. The CDR3 DNA sequence: TGTGCCAGCAGTTGGCCCAGGGCTCGGTACACTGAAGCTTTCTTT. The genes are TRBV6-6 and TRBJ1-1; possibly TRBD1 for D (5 bases). V lost 4 bases and J 3 bases, leaving 15 bases between the germline ends. The CDR3 has 15 amino acids. Germline CDR1 reads MNHNY; CDR2 reads SVGAGI (reference sequence).

This chain links TRBV11-3 with TRBJ1-1; D perhaps matches TRBD1 (6 bases). Germline assignment: CDR1 SGHNT and CDR2 YENEEA. Trimming took off 5 bases at V and 3 bases at J, with 16 bases between the two ends. CDR3 length equals 15 residues. This chain's CDR3 is CASSATGTTYTEAFF. CDR3 bases: TGTGCCAGCAGCGCCACCGGGACAACCTACACTGAAGCTTTCTTT.

The V call is TRBV27, the J call TRBJ1-2; 12 bases map to TRBD1. V was clipped by 5 bases and J by 6 bases; unmatched bases: 4. The germline V gene encodes CDR1 MNHEY and CDR2 SMNVEV (reference sequence). The CDR3 has 14 residues. CDR3 bases: TGTGCCAGCAGTAAGGGACAGGGGGCCAATGGCTACACCTTC. It is translated as CASSKGQGANGYTF.

A few counts support this clone. The CDR3 is CASSHRGEANTEAFF. Here the CDR3 DNA reads TGTGCCAGTAGCCACAGGGGAGAGGCGAACACTGAAGCTTTCTTT. The chain couples TRBV19 to TRBJ1-1; 7 bases line up with TRBD1. Germline V gives CDR1 LNHDA, CDR2 SQIVND (reference sequence). The trim removed 6 bases at V and 1 base at J, leaving 8 bases unmatched. This CDR3 has 15 amino acids.

The gene calls are TRBV6-2 or TRBV6-3 and TRBJ1-6; D gene ambiguous. The V end lost 0 bases, the J end lost 2 bases, and 8 bases lay between the germline ends. The CDR3 is made up of 16 amino acids. Germline CDR1 and CDR2: MNHEY and SVGEGT. The chain's CDR3 is CASSYSKLAYNSPLHF. DNA of the CDR3: TGTGCCAGCAGTTACTCGAAGCTCGCCTATAATTCACCCCTCCACTTT.

The chain is built from TRBV6-5 and TRBJ1-5, with D possibly matching TRBD1 (6 bases). V lost 5 bases and J 3 bases, leaving 11 bases between the germline ends. The CDR3 loop spans 14 amino acids. Per germline, CDR1 MNHEY and CDR2 SVGAGI. The CDR3 is CASSHRVDNQPQHF. In DNA, the CDR3 is TGTGCCAGCAGTCACAGGGTGGACAATCAGCCCCAGCATTTT.

The chain is built from TRBV10-3 and TRBJ1-6; D unresolved. The CDR3 covers 14 residues. The V gene's germline CDR1 is ENHRY and CDR2 SYGVKD. V lost 1 base to trimming and J lost 5 bases, with 6 bases between them. CDR3 DNA: TGTGCCATCAGTGAGTTTGAGAATAATTCACCCCTCCACTTT. The encoded protein is CAISEFENNSPLHF.

This clone was observed once. The CDR3 DNA reads as TGCGCCAGCAGCCAAGTCCCCCCAGGGGGCACTGAAGCTTTCTTT. Translation gives CASSQVPPGGTEAFF. This rearrangement joins TRBV4-1 to TRBJ1-1; 7 bases line up with TRBD1. The J segment lost 4 bases and the V segment lost 1 base, leaving 6 bases of the junction unmatched. Germline-derived CDR1 and CDR2 are MGHRA and YSYEKL. This CDR3 region has 15 residues.

This rearrangement joins TRBV5-6 to TRBJ2-3, with D unresolved. Germline V CDR1 and CDR2: SGHDT, YYEEEE. The CDR3 length is 13 residues. V lost 0 bases and J lost 4, with 6 bases in between. The CDR3: CASSLVIPDTQYF. CDR3 in DNA: TGTGCCAGCAGCTTGGTTATCCCAGATACGCAGTATTTT.

This chain connects TRBV7-2 to TRBJ2-3; 10 nucleotides match TRBD2. Germline assignment: CDR1 SGHTA and CDR2 FQGNSA. The length of the CDR3 is 17 residues. V gave up 0 bases and J gave up 1 base; unmatched junction bases: 4. DNA for the CDR3: TGTGCCAGCAGCTTAGCGCTAGCGGGAGAGGGCACAGATACGCAGTATTTT. It translates to CASSLALAGEGTDTQYF.

This chain links TRBV30 with TRBJ1-2; 8 nucleotides line up with TRBD1. There are 11 residues in the CDR3. From germline, CDR1 is GTSNPN and CDR2 SVGIG (reference sequence). Germline trimming cut 5 bases from V and 7 bases from J; bases unmatched to any gene: 3. CDR3 coding DNA: TGTGCCTGGGGGACAGGCGGTGGCTACACCTTC. Its protein is CAWGTGGGYTF.

As concerns this clone: Other DNA sequences in this specimen translate into the identical CDR3. The chain couples TRBV27 to TRBJ1-2; no firm D call. Trimming pared 3 bases from V and 4 bases from J, leaving 9 bases between. CDR3 length: 13 amino acids. Germline V lookup: CDR1 MNHEY, CDR2 SMNVEV (reference sequence). CDR3 residues: CASSLNSLYGYTF. The CDR3, as DNA: TGTGCCAGCAGTTTGAACAGTCTCTATGGCTACACCTTC.

V usage is TRBV19 and J usage is TRBJ1-1; a possible D gene is TRBD1 (5 bases). V was shortened by 1 base and J by 10 bases, with 13 bases between the two germline ends. The CDR3 has 13 amino acids. Germline V gene sequence: CDR1 LNHDA, CDR2 SQIVND (reference sequence). In DNA, the CDR3 is TGTGCCAGTAGTATAGCGGGGAGGGACGGAGCTTTCTTT. Protein: CASSIAGRDGAFF.

The chain joins TRBV27 to TRBJ1-4; D possibly corresponds to TRBD1 (5 bases). The germline V gene has CDR1 MNHEY and CDR2 SMNVEV (reference sequence). This CDR3 is built from 13 residues. V dropped 6 bases and J dropped 3 bases, with 8 bases sitting between them. CDR3 residues: CASRGAANEKLFF. The CDR3 DNA reads as TGTGCCAGCAGAGGGGCGGCTAATGAAAAACTGTTTTTT.

The CDR3 is CAWSANYNEQFF. CDR3 DNA sequence: TGTGCCTGGAGTGCAAATTACAATGAGCAGTTCTTC. The V and J genes are TRBV30 and TRBJ2-1; no reliable D call. V was clipped by 1 base and J by 4 bases, with 5 bases between them. The CDR3 length is 12 residues. The germline V gene encodes CDR1 GTSNPN and CDR2 SVGIG (reference sequence).

The chain uses TRBV10-1 and TRBJ2-2, with D tentatively TRBD2 (6 bases). This CDR3 has 15 residues. Germline V CDR1 and CDR2: WNHNN, SYGVQD (reference sequence). V was clipped by 3 bases and J by 2 bases, with 10 bases between them. CDR3 protein: CASSELAGNTGELFF. The CDR3 nucleotides are TGCGCCAGCAGTGAACTAGCCGGAAACACCGGGGAGCTGTTTTTT.

Comment on this clone: An end of the junction does not agree with germline; a read error may underlie this. The gene calls are TRBV28 and TRBJ2-1; D unresolved. Germline values: CDR1 MDHEN, CDR2 SYDVKM. This CDR3 is built from 15 residues. The CDR3 here is CASSPPRLSNNEQFF. DNA for the CDR3: TGTGCCAGCAGTCCCCCCCGACTCTCCAACAATGAGCAGTTCTTC.

The CDR3 loop reads CAIGPGQGFTEAFF. In DNA form, the CDR3 reads TGTGCCATAGGACCGGGACAGGGGTTTACTGAAGCTTTCTTT. This chain joins TRBV10-3 and TRBJ1-1; 10 bases align to TRBD1. Losses at the gene ends were 9 bases for V and 5 bases for J; bases not matched to a gene: 9. The CDR3 is made up of 14 amino acids. CDR1 and CDR2 from the germline V gene are ENHRY and SYGVKD.

J is TRBJ2-7 and V is TRBV4-2; the D is unclear. The CDR3 is 12 residues long. V was cut by 4 bases and J by 3 bases, with 7 bases left in between. Germline V gene data show CDR1 as LGHNA and CDR2 as YNFKEQ. CDR3 sequence (DNA): TGTGCCAGCAGCCTCACTGGCTACGAGCAGTACTTC. Its protein is CASSLTGYEQYF.

The chain carries TRBV13 and TRBJ2-1, with 7 bases aligning to TRBD1. The CDR3 sequence is 14 residues long. With V trimmed by 6 bases and J by 8 bases, 10 bases remained unmatched. Germline V CDR1 and CDR2: PRHDT, FYEKMQ (reference sequence). DNA for the CDR3: TGTGCCAGCAGGACAGGGCAAAGGTTCGATGAGCAGTTCTTC. This encodes CASRTGQRFDEQFF. Variable domain in full (rest from reference TRBV13 and TRBJ2-1): AAGVIQSPRHLIKEKRETATLKCYPIPRHDTVYWYQQGPGQDPQFLISFYEKMQSDKGSIPDRFSAQQFSDYHSELNMSSLELGDSALYFCASRTGQRFDEQFFGPGTRLTVL.

The CDR3 DNA sequence: TGTGCCAGCAGGGGGGGGAGCATCAATCAGCCCCAGCATTTT. Its protein product is CASRGGSINQPQHF. The J gene is TRBJ1-5, the V gene TRBV27; perhaps TRBD1 as D (5 bases). The CDR3 length is 14 residues. Trimming took 6 bases from V and 3 from J, leaving 12 bases between them. Germline V gene lookup returns CDR1 MNHEY and CDR2 SMNVEV (reference sequence).

The chain employs TRBV19 and TRBJ2-7; D call uncertain. Germline V gives CDR1 LNHDA, CDR2 SQIVND (reference sequence). This CDR3 has 15 amino acids. Trimming left V 5 bases short and J 0 bases short, with 14 bases between. CDR3 region: CASSLRREVSYEQYF. The CDR3 nucleotides read TGTGCCAGTAGTCTTCGCAGAGAGGTCTCCTACGAGCAGTACTTC.

The J gene is TRBJ2-5, the V gene TRBV27; tentatively, D is TRBD1 (6 bases). V gave up 5 bases and J gave up 5 bases, with 24 bases separating them. Germline V lookup: CDR1 MNHEY, CDR2 SMNVEV (reference sequence). CDR3 length: 17 amino acids. The CDR3 DNA follows: TGTGCCAGCAGTCCCCTCAGAGACCCAACAGGGCTCGAGACCCAGTACTTC. Encoded protein: CASSPLRDPTGLETQYF.

The chain is built from TRBV28 and TRBJ2-7; D gene uncertain. The CDR3 totals 14 residues. The V gene's germline CDR1 is MDHEN and CDR2 SYDVKM. The ends were cut back, 3 bases at V and 0 bases at J, with 9 bases in the middle. The CDR3 region has the DNA TGTGCCAGCAGTTTTCTAGGTAACTCCTACGAGCAGTACTTC. Its translation: CASSFLGNSYEQYF.

J is TRBJ2-7 and V is TRBV4-2; D perhaps matches TRBD2 (5 bases). Trimming took 0 bases from V and 3 from J, leaving 12 bases between them. The CDR3 is 15 residues long. Per germline, CDR1 LGHNA and CDR2 YNFKEQ. CDR3 sequence (DNA): TGTGCCAGCAGCCAAGACCCAGCGGAAAGCTACGAGCAGTACTTC. The encoded protein is CASSQDPAESYEQYF.

This clone was observed a handful of times. The chain employs TRBV11-2 and TRBJ2-1; D possibly corresponds to TRBD1 (6 bases). The germline CDR1 and CDR2 sequences are SGHAT and FQNNGV. This CDR3 is built from 16 residues. V gave up 3 bases and J gave up 5 bases, with 17 bases separating them. The CDR3: CASSFRTANVHNEQFF. CDR3 nucleotides: TGTGCCAGCAGCTTCAGGACAGCTAATGTCCACAATGAGCAGTTCTTC.

The chain uses TRBV7-2 and TRBJ2-2, with a weak D call TRBD2 (5 bases). V shed 1 base and J shed 0 bases, with 12 bases lying between them. The CDR3 consists of 17 residues. CDR1 SGHTA and CDR2 FQGNSA come from the germline V gene. CDR3 bases: TGTGCCAGCAGCTTAGGTGCTAGCAGGCCGAACACCGGGGAGCTGTTTTTT. This gives the protein CASSLGASRPNTGELFF.

The chain combines TRBV6-5 with TRBJ2-7; TRBD1 agrees at 9 bases. The CDR3 covers 15 residues. Trimming cost V 5 bases and J 3 bases; bases outside gene matches: 8. Germline V gene data show CDR1 as MNHEY and CDR2 as SVGAGI. CDR3 amino acids: CASSLNRGPIYEQYF. Here the CDR3 DNA reads TGTGCCAGCAGTCTAAACAGGGGGCCCATCTACGAGCAGTACTTC.

This chain links TRBV11-2 with TRBJ1-2; D remains unclear. This CDR3 spans 16 amino acids. The V gene lost 1 base and the J gene lost 7 bases, with 19 bases spanning the gap. Germline V CDR1 and CDR2: SGHAT, FQNNGV. The CDR3 region has the DNA TGTGCCAGCAGCTTAGTTCAGGCGGGGTCGGGGAGTGGCTACACCTTC. It encodes CASSLVQAGSGSGYTF.

The chain combines TRBV29-1 with TRBJ2-7, with TRBD1 as a possible D gene (5 bases). Germline loops: CDR1 SQVTM, CDR2 ANQGSEA. The CDR3 totals 11 residues. V lost 6 bases and J lost 6, with 12 bases in between. The CDR3 sequence: CSVKGPGEQYF. The CDR3 coding sequence is TGCAGCGTAAAGGGGCCCGGCGAGCAGTACTTC.

This clone was recorded a few times. This chain joins TRBV7-9 and TRBJ1-1; no clear D. V shed 5 bases and J shed 5 bases, with 18 bases lying between them. CDR3 length equals 15 residues. Germline V gene lookup returns CDR1 SEHNR and CDR2 FQNEAQ (reference sequence). The CDR3 loop reads CASSLPTASGTEAFF. As DNA, the CDR3 is TGTGCCAGCAGCCTCCCAACGGCTTCGGGAACTGAAGCTTTCTTT.

V gene TRBV27 combines with J gene TRBJ1-4; 7 bases are a match to TRBD1. This CDR3 is built from 16 residues. CDR1 is MNHEY, CDR2 SMNVEV, per germline (reference sequence). J gave up 0 bases and V 4 bases, and 5 bases lay outside the gene matches. CDR3 sequence reads: CASSSSGQPTNEKLFF. CDR3 DNA: TGTGCCAGCAGTTCGTCGGGACAGCCAACTAATGAAAAACTGTTTTTT. Combining the CDR3 with reference TRBV27 and TRBJ1-4 gives the whole variable domain EAQVTQNPRYLITVTGKKLTVTCSQNMNHEYMSWYRQDPGLGLRQIYYSMNVEVTDKGDVPEGYKVSRKEKRNFPLILESPSPNQTSLYFCASSSSGQPTNEKLFFGSGTQLSVL.